This T cell receptor (beta chain) is from a study of T-cell reconstitution after alpha-beta-depleted transplantation in children. Findings and limits, study-wide: By one year post-transplant, T-cell counts and diversity largely arose from T cells that were newly produced. Certain patients had high TCRbeta diversity at day 60, and it came from recipient T cells and thymic progenitors that survived. Reportedly, alpha-beta T cells present about two months post-transplant originated from several hundred expanded clones of graft origin.

This clonotype was detected many times. Its antigen is as yet unknown. Unique molecular identifiers tagged the TCRbeta library. TCRdb re-called the PCR reads through MiXCR, storing one row per CDR3 protein. The sample includes about 300,000 distinct CDR3 sequences, 7.5% to 9% of them seen just once. Trimming cost V 4 bases and J 5 bases; bases outside gene matches: 8. The CDR3 extends over 15 amino acids. Germline CDR1 reads SNHLY; CDR2 reads FYNNEI. The sequences come from peripheral blood, collected 360 days after TCRalphabeta/CD19-depleted stem cell transplant. The chain combines TRBV2 with TRBJ2-3, with TRBD1 matching over 8 bases. This clonotype was sampled from a female patient aged 2-9 years who had a stem cell transplant for Fanconi anemia, so the T cells may come from the graft donor. CDR3 loop: CASSVAGGILDTQYF. CDR3 sequence (DNA): TGTGCCAGCAGTGTGGCAGGGGGCATTCTAGATACGCAGTATTTT.